The next 20 T cell receptor beta chains were all read from a single sample in a study of molecular identifiers for immune sequencing clone quantification. One entry per CDR3 protein, called by TCRdb with MiXCR from the PCR reads. This table holds about 630,000 distinct CDR3 sequences, roughly 25% found once. The sequenced sample was naive CD8+ T cells from blood, with Jurkat cell RNA spiked in. Subset indicated: FACS-sorted CD8+CD4-CCR7+CD45RA+ naive T cells. The receptors shown here come from a human donor in good health. Some libraries in this study had Jurkat cell RNA spiked in.

On this clonotype: One junction end disagrees with the germline gene, perhaps due to a read error. The J gene is TRBJ2-5, the V gene TRBV7-6; D not resolved. The CDR3 contains 15 residues. Germline CDR1 SGHVS, CDR2 FNYEAQ. This CDR3 reads CASNSRSGSQETQYF. CDR3 DNA: TGCGCCAGCAATTCACGATCGGGCAGTCAAGAGACCCAGTACTTC.

This clonotype was observed many times. The V gene is TRBV28, the J gene TRBJ2-7; D assignment may be TRBD1 or TRBD2 (5 bases each). Trimming pared 4 bases from V and 0 bases from J, leaving 10 bases between. Germline CDR1 MDHEN, CDR2 SYDVKM. The CDR3 sequence is 14 residues long. CDR3 nucleotide sequence: TGTGCCAGCAGTTCCGGGACGGTCTCCTACGAGCAGTACTTC. Its protein product is CASSSGTVSYEQYF.

The chain recombines TRBV10-3 with TRBJ1-6, with D maybe TRBD1 (6 bases). The CDR3 has 14 residues. Trimming stripped 3 bases from V and 6 bases from J, with 9 bases between. Germline CDR1 ENHRY, CDR2 SYGVKD. The CDR3 spells CAISETDSNSPLHF. CDR3 DNA: TGTGCCATCAGTGAAACGGACAGTAATTCACCCCTCCACTTT.

Only a few counts were recorded for this clonotype. The chain carries TRBV7-2 and TRBJ2-7; D gene ambiguous. Germline lookup yields CDR1 SGHTA and CDR2 FQGNSA. The CDR3 covers 13 residues. Trimming cost V 3 bases and J 4 bases, with 10 bases left between them. For the CDR3, the DNA is TGTGCCAGCAGCTTTCTCATCCCATACGAGCAGTACTTC. Residues: CASSFLIPYEQYF.

The chain couples TRBV29-1 to TRBJ2-1, with TRBD2 matching 14 bases. V shed 6 bases, J shed 3 bases, and the junction held 16 bases outside the gene matches. The CDR3 runs 19 residues. Germline V gives CDR1 SQVTM, CDR2 ANQGSEA. The CDR3 sequence: CSVKPGLAGDRSNYNEQFF. CDR3 DNA: TGCAGCGTGAAACCGGGACTAGCGGGGGACCGCTCAAACTACAATGAGCAGTTCTTC.

The chain carries TRBV2 and TRBJ2-7; D gene unclear. V lost 3 bases and J 5 bases, leaving 17 bases between the germline ends. The CDR3 extends over 15 amino acids. Germline-derived CDR1 and CDR2 are SNHLY and FYNNEI. In DNA form, the CDR3 reads TGTGCCAGCAGTGAGAGTTTTGGGGTAGTTGACGAGCAGTACTTC. This encodes CASSESFGVVDEQYF.

This clonotype was detected many times. The chain's CDR3 is CATSEGTPQETQYF. Here the CDR3 DNA reads TGTGCCACCAGTGAGGGGACCCCGCAAGAGACCCAGTACTTC. This sequence joins TRBV24-1 and TRBJ2-5; D assignment may be TRBD1 or TRBD2 (5 bases each). This CDR3 is built from 14 residues. The V gene lost 4 bases and the J gene lost 2 bases, with 10 bases spanning the gap. Germline CDR1 reads KGHDR; CDR2 reads SFDVKD.

Note on this clonotype: A read error may be the cause here, since a much bigger clone is one base away. J is TRBJ2-3 and V is TRBV10-3; D possibly corresponds to TRBD2 (6 bases). The CDR3 has 13 amino acids. Deletions cut 7 bases from V and 5 bases from J, with 13 bases between. Germline CDR1 ENHRY, CDR2 SYGVKD. The CDR3 nucleotides read TGTGCCATCAATGGAGGGTTTATAGATACGCAGTATTTT. The encoded protein is CAINGGFIDTQYF.

This clonotype was detected many times. This sequence joins TRBV28 and TRBJ1-2; D might be TRBD1 (5 bases). This CDR3 is 15 amino acids long. Looked up from germline, CDR1 is MDHEN and CDR2 is SYDVKM. Trimming took 3 bases from V and 9 from J, leaving 20 bases between them. The CDR3 nucleotides read TGTGCCAGCAGTTTCGCAGGGACTGAGGCAATACGCTACACCTTC. Protein: CASSFAGTEAIRYTF.

This clonotype has a handful of counts. The genes are TRBV30 and TRBJ1-1, with TRBD1 as a possible D gene (6 bases). V was shortened by 2 bases and J by 4 bases, with 11 bases between the two germline ends. The CDR3 totals 13 residues. CDR1 GTSNPN and CDR2 SVGIG come from the germline V gene (reference sequence). The CDR3 DNA reads as TGTGCCTGGAGTTGGGGGGCTGGCACTGAAGCTTTCTTT. This codes for CAWSWGAGTEAFF.

This clonotype was observed a few times. CDR3 in DNA: TGTGCCAGCAGTCTGGGAGGGCGGGGCGAGCAGTTCTTC. Protein product: CASSLGGRGEQFF. The chain carries TRBV13 and TRBJ2-1; 7 nucleotides agree with TRBD2. Germline CDR1 reads PRHDT; CDR2 reads FYEKMQ (reference sequence). This CDR3 has 13 residues. Losses at the gene ends were 6 bases for V and 10 bases for J; bases not matched to a gene: 9.

This clonotype appeared a few times. Being one base from a much bigger clone, this may be a read error. V is TRBV9 and J is TRBJ2-3, with 9 bases lining up with TRBD1. CDR3 length: 18 amino acids. Per germline, CDR1 SGDLS and CDR2 YYNGEE. CDR3 DNA: TGTGCCGGCAGCGCCTCGCCAACGGGACAGGGCACTTCTGGTACGCAGTATTTT. Translation: CAGSASPTGQGTSGTQYF.

The rearrangement joins TRBV25-1 to TRBJ2-2, with D possibly TRBD2 on 7 matching bases. In germline, CDR1 is MGHDK, CDR2 SYGVNS. The V gene lost 4 bases and the J gene lost 2 bases, with 17 bases spanning the gap. The CDR3 spans 17 residues. CDR3 residues: CASSGRGGGRNTGELFF. Here the CDR3 DNA reads TGTGCCAGCAGTGGGCGGGGCGGGGGCCGCAACACCGGGGAGCTGTTTTTT.

This clonotype has at least ten counts. The chain has TRBV30 and TRBJ1-1, with TRBD1 as a possible D gene (5 bases). The CDR3 contains 12 residues. CDR1 is GTSNPN and CDR2 is SVGIG in the germline V gene (reference sequence). Deletions cut 0 bases from V and 6 bases from J, with 8 bases between. This CDR3 is CAWSVQGAEAFF. CDR3 sequence (DNA): TGTGCCTGGAGTGTGCAAGGGGCTGAAGCTTTCTTT.

This clonotype was seen a handful of times. The chain uses TRBV15 and TRBJ2-3; TRBD2 matches 10 bases. With 4 bases clipped from V and 3 bases from J, the junction kept 16 bases outside the gene matches. The CDR3 has 19 amino acids. Germline lookup yields CDR1 LNHNV and CDR2 YYDKDF (reference sequence). The chain's CDR3 is CATSTTRLAGQVGTDTQYF. DNA for the CDR3: TGTGCCACCAGCACTACCCGACTAGCGGGCCAAGTTGGGACAGATACGCAGTATTTT.

This clonotype was observed many times. The chain uses TRBV30 and TRBJ2-7; D unresolved. V lost 0 bases, J lost 2 bases, and 14 bases lay in between. The CDR3 contains 15 residues. Germline CDR1 reads GTSNPN; CDR2 reads SVGIG (reference sequence). CDR3 DNA: TGTGCCTGGAGTGTGGGTCCCCGTCACGCCTACGAGCAGTACTTC. Its translation is CAWSVGPRHAYEQYF.

The genes are TRBV6-1 and TRBJ2-1; D gene ambiguous. V lost 4 bases to trimming and J lost 4 bases, with 17 bases between them. CDR1 and CDR2 (germline): MNHNS, SASEGT. CDR3 size: 16 residues. CDR3 DNA sequence: TGTGCCAGCAGTGTCCGGATCTCTGGGCTTTACAATGAGCAGTTCTTC. Amino acids: CASSVRISGLYNEQFF.

The V and J genes are TRBV24-1 and TRBJ2-2; TRBD2 is a possible D gene (5 bases). Per germline, CDR1 KGHDR and CDR2 SFDVKD. This CDR3 comprises 17 residues. V lost 11 bases to trimming and J lost 0 bases, with 21 bases between them. The CDR3 DNA sequence: TGTGCCATCGGTGAACAGTGGGGAGCGGCGAACACCGGGGAGCTGTTTTTT. This sequence encodes CAIGEQWGAANTGELFF.

A word on this clonotype: A much larger clone is a single base away; this may be a read error. The rearrangement uses TRBV29-1 and TRBJ1-1; D is perhaps TRBD1 (6 bases). The germline V and J ends were trimmed by 6 bases and 6 bases, with 8 bases remaining between them. The CDR3 length is 10 residues. Germline loops: CDR1 SQVTM, CDR2 ANQGSEA. CDR3 DNA sequence: TGCAGCGTCGCAGGGGCTGAAGCTTTCTTT. Its protein product is CSVAGAEAFF.

This clonotype was picked up a small number of times. This chain connects TRBV7-9 to TRBJ1-3, with 8 bases matching TRBD1. V shed 5 bases, J shed 3 bases, and the junction held 6 bases outside the gene matches. The germline V gene has CDR1 SEHNR and CDR2 FQNEAQ (reference sequence). The CDR3 length is 15 residues. The CDR3 loop is CASSITGTGGNTIYF. As DNA, the CDR3 is TGTGCCAGCAGCATCACCGGGACAGGTGGAAACACCATATATTTT.